This TCR beta chain was obtained from a study of T cell responses to AZD1222 COVID-19 vaccine. Notes on this clone: Its antigen is unidentified.

Data came from immunoSEQ multiplex PCR; TCRdb stores just in-frame clones and leaves some out. The table has more than 150,000 clones, 80% to 90% seen once. General study points: The sample set comprised mostly white British donors with more females, and clonal diversity was possibly underestimated.

Trimming cost V 0 bases and J 4 bases, with 15 bases left between them. The CDR3 runs to 17 residues. Germline V gene lookup returns CDR1 KGHSH and CDR2 LQKENI. The material was peripheral blood, obtained on day 0 of AZD1222 vaccination. The V call is TRBV18, the J call TRBJ2-2; D could derive from TRBD1 or TRBD2 (5 bases each). The receptor's source is an adult in good health. The CDR3 DNA sequence: TGTGCCAGCTCACCACCCGGGACGGCCAGTGGCACCGGGGAGCTGTTTTTT. This sequence encodes CASSPPGTASGTGELFF.